This entry lists 8 T cell receptor beta chains sequenced from one sample in a study of post-analysis software for immune sequencing data. Findings of the study overall: TRBV5-6, TRBV5-1 and TRBV20-1 were among about 5 TRBV segments more frequent in patients than controls.

Which antigens these TCRs recognize remains unknown. cDNA libraries for TCR beta contained unique molecular identifiers. MiXCR, applied by TCRdb to the PCR reads, yields one record per CDR3 protein. The table records hundreds of thousands of distinct CDR3 sequences, 53% of them present only once. Sequencing was performed on blood. Source of these receptors: a girl between 10 and 17 years old with multiple sclerosis.

The rearrangement joins TRBV12-3 or TRBV12-4 to TRBJ2-3, with D uncertain. The CDR3 consists of 12 residues. Trimming removed 5 bases from V and 4 bases from J, with 7 bases in between. CDR3 region: CASSVKADTQYF. In DNA, the CDR3 is TGTGCCAGCAGTGTCAAGGCAGATACGCAGTATTTT.

The gene calls are TRBV20-1 and TRBJ2-3, with D maybe TRBD2 (5 bases). Trimming left V 6 bases short and J 1 base short, with 17 bases between. The CDR3 covers 15 residues. The germline gives CDR1 DFQATT, CDR2 SNEGSKA (reference sequence). The CDR3 is CSARNTGFGTDTQYF. In DNA, the CDR3 is TGCAGTGCACGGAACACGGGGTTTGGCACAGATACGCAGTATTTT.

The V and J genes are TRBV6-6 and TRBJ2-7; D is possibly TRBD1 (5 bases). TRBJ2-5 explains the end of the DNA better; the J call may be wrong. The germline V gene encodes CDR1 MNHNY and CDR2 SVGAGI (reference sequence). This CDR3 region has 12 residues. This CDR3 is CASTQGGETQYF. In DNA form, the CDR3 reads TGTGCCAGCACCCAGGGTGGGGAGACCCAGTACTTC.

The chain couples TRBV5-1 to TRBJ1-2; D ambiguous. The CDR3 is made up of 15 amino acids. Germline CDR1 and CDR2: SGHRS and YFSETQ. V gave up 0 bases and J gave up 2 bases, with 11 bases separating them. The chain's CDR3 is CASSLGSGSNYGYTF. CDR3 coding DNA: TGCGCCAGCAGCTTGGGGTCGGGTTCGAACTATGGCTACACCTTC.

V is TRBV29-1 and J is TRBJ2-1; unclear D gene. The CDR3 length is 13 residues. Per the germline V gene, CDR1 is SQVTM and CDR2 is ANQGSEA. V lost 4 bases, J lost 7 bases, and 14 bases lay in between. The CDR3 reads CSVGFRAGNEQFF. The CDR3 region has the DNA TGCAGCGTTGGTTTCCGGGCTGGTAATGAGCAGTTCTTC.

The V call is TRBV20-1, the J call TRBJ2-1, with D maybe TRBD1 (5 bases). CDR3 length: 15 amino acids. Germline-derived CDR1 and CDR2 are DFQATT and SNEGSKA (reference sequence). Trimming took 3 bases from V and 7 from J, leaving 19 bases between them. The CDR3 bases are TGCAGTGCTAGGACAGTTTTTTTGCTTTCGAATGAGCAGTTCTTC. Its protein is CSARTVFLLSNEQFF.

This clonotype occurred a few times. The J gene is TRBJ1-1, the V gene TRBV5-1; 9 nucleotides align to TRBD1. The trim removed 3 bases at V and 2 bases at J, leaving 8 bases unmatched. This CDR3 has 16 residues. Germline V gene sequence: CDR1 SGHRS, CDR2 YFSETQ. The CDR3 region has the DNA TGCGCCAGCAGCTGGGGAGGACAGGGGCACAACACTGAAGCTTTCTTT. Translating it yields CASSWGGQGHNTEAFF.

This rearrangement joins TRBV7-3 to TRBJ2-1; a weak D match, TRBD2 (6 bases). CDR1 is SGHTA and CDR2 is FQGTGA in the germline V gene. Trimming left V 5 bases short and J 5 bases short, with 10 bases between. CDR3 size: 13 residues. CDR3 sequence reads: CASSPTSNNEQFF. CDR3 nucleotides: TGTGCCAGCAGCCCAACTAGCAACAATGAGCAGTTCTTC.